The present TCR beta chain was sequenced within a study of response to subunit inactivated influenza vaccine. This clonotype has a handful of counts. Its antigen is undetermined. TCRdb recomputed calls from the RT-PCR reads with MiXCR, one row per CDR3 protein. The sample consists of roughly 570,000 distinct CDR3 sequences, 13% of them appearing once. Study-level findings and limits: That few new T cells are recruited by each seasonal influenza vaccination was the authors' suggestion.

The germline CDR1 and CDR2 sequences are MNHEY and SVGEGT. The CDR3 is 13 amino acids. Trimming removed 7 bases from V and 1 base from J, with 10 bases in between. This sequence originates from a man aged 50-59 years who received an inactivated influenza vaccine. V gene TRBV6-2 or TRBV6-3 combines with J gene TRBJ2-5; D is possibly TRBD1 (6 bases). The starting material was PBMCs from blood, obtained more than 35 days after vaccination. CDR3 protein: CASTRGFQETQYF. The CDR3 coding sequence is TGTGCCAGCACCAGGGGATTCCAAGAGACCCAGTACTTC.